This T cell receptor (beta chain) was sequenced during a study of blood T cell repertoires in COVID-19 (dated by TCRdb to 2020 to 2022). Background for the entire study: The collaborator samples originated in the United States, Italy and Spain and spanned the acute and convalescent phases of COVID-19. The material from the prospective study consisted of cDNA or gDNA derived from T cells, B-cell-depleted T cells, or PBMCs. Deeply sampled blood TCRbeta repertoires from subjects exposed to, actively infected with, or recovered from COVID-19 were included in the dataset. The repertoires were made available in a free public database intended to serve as a resource for research on the immune response to SARS-CoV-2. The samples were drawn from two sources: the first 160 participants of the ongoing ImmuneRACE study, and over 1,000 subjects contributed by 6 global collaborators. Sample metadata almost always included a de-identified subject ID, COVID-19 status, age in years and sex. Where available, HLA class I and class II types were taken from metadata supplied by the sample provider and were not determined by assay-based typing. Here is what the overall study found, with its caveats: The amount of clinical and demographic metadata varied by source and participant and was provided uncurated.

A remark on this clone: Its antigen remains undetermined. Per-base qualities were not stored, and no clone one base away is much larger.

The immunoSEQ Assay, a bias-controlled multiplex PCR, was used to amplify TCRbeta CDR3 regions from genomic DNA. Processing in the source paper ran as follows. The number of nucleated cells in each sample was estimated by amplification of reference gene primers within the assay. To quantify the absolute abundance of each unique TCRbeta CDR3 rearrangement, sequence reads were collapsed and filtered. For each sample, productive Simpson clonality was calculated as the square root of Simpson's diversity index across productive rearrangements. The source is immuneACCESS, and TCRdb retained only in-frame sequences with V and J called. Part of the clones is not carried over; for the studies checked, unresolved V genes explain less than half of this, and the remainder is unexplained. V, J and clone size derive from that table, while D and trimming were established from the DNA sequence. The sample has 200,000 to 300,000 clones on record, over 80% of them singletons. Together, the top ten hold around 5.9% of the sample.

Whole blood was collected in K2EDTA tubes by collaborating institutions according to the institutions' own protocols. Collaborator samples were shipped for TCRbeta analysis as frozen whole blood, isolated PBMCs, or DNA extracted from either sample type. The germline V gene yields SNHLY for CDR1 and FYNNEI for CDR2. The CDR3 sequence holds 14 residues, the cysteine and phenylalanine included. Of all the DNA, just the CDR3 is kept, 42 bases in frame from base 1. Trimming costs V 6 bases and J 0 bases, and their ends lie 10 bases apart. The sequence derives from a human donor in a cohort sampled during active COVID-19. Sequenced: peripheral blood. This chain joins TRBV2 to TRBJ2-3; possibly the D gene is TRBD1, per 6 matching bases. The nucleotide sequence is given as TGTGCCAGCAGGGACAGCTATAGCACAGATACGCAGTATTTT. This translates into CASRDSYSTDTQYF.